This entry concerns a single T cell receptor beta chain. Its cognate antigen is unknown. The data were obtained in a study of CD8 T cells in Susac syndrome. Study-wide context: The Susac syndrome patients that were sequenced included 5 or 6 with active disease and roughly 8 in remission. Findings of the study overall: The relatively small number of individuals in the TCR sequencing and HLA analysis was acknowledged by the study.

Reverse transcription used about 0.5 to 1 ug RNA and random hexamers. TCRdb fed the immunoSEQ multiplex PCR reads into MiXCR, producing one record per CDR3 protein. In the table there are about 240,000 distinct CDR3 sequences, 90% to 97% of which are singletons. This CDR3 has 15 residues. Per germline, CDR1 LGHNT and CDR2 FRNRAP. V lost 0 bases and J lost 1, with 6 bases in between. The CD8+ and CD4+ T cells were negatively isolated, with the TEMRA cells enriched by FACS. The clonotype comes from a human donor with Susac syndrome. The V and J genes are TRBV12-5 and TRBJ2-2; D remains unclear. What was sequenced was CD4+ T cells from PBMCs. The CDR3 coding sequence is TGTGCTAGTGGTTTGGTGTTCAGGAACACCGGGGAGCTGTTTTTT. Its translation is CASGLVFRNTGELFF.